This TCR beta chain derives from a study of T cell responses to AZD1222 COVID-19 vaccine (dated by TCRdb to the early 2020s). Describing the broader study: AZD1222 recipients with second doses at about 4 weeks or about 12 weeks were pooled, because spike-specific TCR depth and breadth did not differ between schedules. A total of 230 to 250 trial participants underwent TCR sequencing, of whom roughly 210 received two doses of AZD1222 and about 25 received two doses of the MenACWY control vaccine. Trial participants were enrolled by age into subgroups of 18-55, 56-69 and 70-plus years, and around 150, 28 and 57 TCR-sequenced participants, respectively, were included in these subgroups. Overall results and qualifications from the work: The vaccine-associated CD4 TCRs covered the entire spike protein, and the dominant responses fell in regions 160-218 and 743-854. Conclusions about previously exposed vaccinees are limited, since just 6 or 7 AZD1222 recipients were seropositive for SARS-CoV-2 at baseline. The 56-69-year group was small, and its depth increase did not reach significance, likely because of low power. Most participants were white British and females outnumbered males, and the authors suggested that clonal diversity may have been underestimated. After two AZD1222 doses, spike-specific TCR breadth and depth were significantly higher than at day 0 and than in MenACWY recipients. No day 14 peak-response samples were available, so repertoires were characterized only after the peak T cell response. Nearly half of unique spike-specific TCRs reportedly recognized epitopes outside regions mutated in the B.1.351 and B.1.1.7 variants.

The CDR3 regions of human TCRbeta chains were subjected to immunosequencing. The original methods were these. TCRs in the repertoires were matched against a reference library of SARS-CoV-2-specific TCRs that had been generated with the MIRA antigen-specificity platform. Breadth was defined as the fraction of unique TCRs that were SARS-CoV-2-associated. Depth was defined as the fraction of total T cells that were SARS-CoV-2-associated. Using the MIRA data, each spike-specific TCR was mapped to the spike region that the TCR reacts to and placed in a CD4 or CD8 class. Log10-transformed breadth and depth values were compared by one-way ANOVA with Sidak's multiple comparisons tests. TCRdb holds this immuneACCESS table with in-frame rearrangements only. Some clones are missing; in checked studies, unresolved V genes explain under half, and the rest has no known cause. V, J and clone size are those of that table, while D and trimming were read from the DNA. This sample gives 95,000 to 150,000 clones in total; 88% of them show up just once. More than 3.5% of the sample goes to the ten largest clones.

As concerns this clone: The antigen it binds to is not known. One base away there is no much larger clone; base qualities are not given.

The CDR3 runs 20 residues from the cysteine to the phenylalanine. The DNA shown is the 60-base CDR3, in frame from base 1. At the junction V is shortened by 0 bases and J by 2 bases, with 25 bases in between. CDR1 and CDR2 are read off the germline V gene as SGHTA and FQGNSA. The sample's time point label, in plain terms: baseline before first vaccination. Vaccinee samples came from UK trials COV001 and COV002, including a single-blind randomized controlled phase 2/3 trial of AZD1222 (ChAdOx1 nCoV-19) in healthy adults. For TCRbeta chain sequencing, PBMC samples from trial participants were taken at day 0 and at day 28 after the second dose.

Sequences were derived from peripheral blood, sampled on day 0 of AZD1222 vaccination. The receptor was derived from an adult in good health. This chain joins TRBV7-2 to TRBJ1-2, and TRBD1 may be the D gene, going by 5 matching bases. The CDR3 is CASSLALGSGGSLTNYGYTF. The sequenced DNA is TGTGCCAGCAGCTTAGCCCTCGGCTCCGGGGGATCTTTGACCAACTATGGCTACACCTTC.